The present TCR beta chain was sequenced within a study of blood T cell repertoires in COVID-19. Study information: Sites in the United States, Italy and Spain provided acute and convalescent COVID-19 samples. T cells, B-cell-depleted T cells, or PBMCs provided the cDNA or gDNA that served as material.

Looked up from germline, CDR1 is LNHDA and CDR2 is SQIVND (reference sequence). This CDR3 comprises 14 residues. V lost 5 bases, J lost 5 bases, and 8 bases stayed unmatched. Under the authors' procedure: Reference gene primers were amplified, and this amplification served to estimate nucleated cell counts. Here immunoSEQ multiplex PCR was the method, and the copy in TCRdb shows in-frame clones only, minus some. V and J calls and clone size are given by that table; D and trimming were obtained from the DNA. The sample has about 260,000 clones; 70% to 90% are singletons. The chain links TRBV19 to TRBJ2-5; 7 positions match TRBD2. Sequencing was carried out using peripheral blood. The TCR was taken from a woman aged 45-60 years with acute or convalescent COVID-19. The CDR3 reads CASSGAGEGETQYF. DNA of the CDR3: TGTGCCAGTAGTGGGGCGGGAGAGGGGGAGACCCAGTACTTC.